This T cell receptor beta chain derives from a study of cytomegalovirus exposure and HLA in healthy donors. Overall study results and limits: V- and J-gene trimming of TCR beta was linked (in a later analysis) to a missense DCLRE1C variant.

Germline loops: CDR1 MGHRA, CDR2 YSYEKL. Trimming at V came to 6 bases and at J to 5 bases, leaving 6 bases not matched to a gene. The CDR3 has 13 residues. With respect to this clone: No antigen is known for it.

It was with 60 Vbeta and 13 Jbeta primers that the PCR ran. Repertoires were generated with immunoSEQ multiplex PCR, while TCRdb's copy carries only in-frame clones and drops some. The table lists approximately 93,000 clones, 60% to 80% of them singletons, with over 3% in the top ten. The clonotype was recovered from a woman between 40 and 50 years old in good health and CMV-seronegative. Sequenced input: PBMCs. This chain connects TRBV4-1 to TRBJ2-7; 8 nucleotides line up with TRBD1. CDR3 residues: CASRKTGVDEQYF. In DNA, the CDR3 is TGCGCCAGCAGGAAGACAGGGGTCGACGAGCAGTACTTC.